This note documents a single T cell receptor beta chain sequence. Its binding antigen is unknown. Per-nucleotide qualities are absent, and no much larger clonotype sits a single base away. Donors were a few dozen systemically healthy Caucasian individuals from Russia aged roughly 6 to 100 years. Each donor gave roughly 11 milliliters of peripheral blood, drawn into EDTA-treated Vacutainer tubes. Ficoll-Paque density-gradient centrifugation was used to isolate PBMCs, with at least 6 million obtained per sample. Trizol reagent was used to extract total RNA from the PBMCs, yielding at least 5.5 micrograms per sample. Naive CD45RAhigh/CD27high T cell percentages were measured by flow cytometry on a PBMC aliquot from every donor. This sample was taken from a study of blood T cells in healthy people across ages (dated by TCRdb to 2014 to 2015). Study-level background: Template switching captured roughly one uniquely barcoded TCR beta cDNA molecule per two T cells in model experiments. The donors were split into four age groups: young (average roughly 15 years), middle-aged (over 35), aged (more than 60) and long-lived (more than 80). To track age-related changes in TCR beta repertoire diversity, the study relied on deep sequencing normalized with unique cDNA molecular identifiers. Donors of different ages were randomly distributed across sequencing lanes to avoid experimental bias. The study analyzed two additional independent replicas of 1 million unique cDNA reads from the same blood draw for two donors, one aged 18 to 29 and one aged 80 or older. Overall study outcomes, separate from this receptor: Because the CMV infection status of the donors was unknown, age-related changes in expanded clonotypes may potentially have been confounded. Total diversity estimates from one million sequenced T cells were considered lower bounds and underestimates. Conclusive comparison of naive and antigen-experienced compartments was prevented by the profiling of bulk unsorted PBMCs. Compared with the aged group, the long-lived group had more naive CD4+ T cells, fewer expanded clones and increased TCR diversity, suggesting age selection. As age increased, observed TCR beta diversity per million T cells dropped in a roughly linear way, and a significant reduction was already evident by age roughly 36. The percentage of naive T cells measured by flow cytometry correlated strongly with observed TCR beta diversity.

The CDR3 goes from the cysteine to the phenylalanine over 13 residues. CDR3 DNA is the only sequence kept; it has 39 bases, read in frame from the first base. V drops 6 bases and J drops 5 bases, leaving 11 bases in between. CDR1 and CDR2 were assigned from the germline V gene as SNHLY and FYNNEI. Library prep was done by 5' RACE. The sequencing machine was an Illumina HiSeq 2500. A second about 7 to 12 cycle PCR used a sample-barcoded 5' primer and a J-beta primer mix. A template-switch 5' adaptor carrying 12 random nucleotides introduced a unique molecular identifier onto each TCR beta cDNA molecule. At least 2.5 million CDR3-containing paired-end reads were obtained from each sample. All of the RNA was converted into first-strand cDNA using the Mint cDNA synthesis kit, with a TRBC-specific oligonucleotide serving as the primer. Following uracil-DNA glycosylase treatment, a first 18-cycle PCR with universal primers M1SS and BC2_uni_R was performed on all cDNA. Per the authors' processing: Each sample was normalized by randomly selecting 1 million high-quality reads, each carrying a distinct molecular identifier. Instead of being binned into consensus sequences, reads with shared molecular identifiers were discarded. MiTCR, with a Q25 quality threshold and the strictest error-elimination algorithm, was used for CDR3 identification, clonotype clustering and error correction. A nonparametric unseen species model with Euler transformation was used to estimate lower-bound total TCR beta diversity. TCRdb reran the public reads through fastp at Q25 and MiXCR, keeping productive beta chains. Records with the same CDR3 protein are collapsed into one entry carrying the most frequent genes and DNA. Clone size and V and J calls follow TCRdb, not the original study. The sample contains 1 million or so distinct CDR3 sequences, 35% to 50% of them found a single time. The ten largest clones add up to approximately 17% of the sample.

This sequence originates from a woman between 55 and 75 years old in good health. Sequenced material: blood. The chain is encoded by TRBV2 joined to TRBJ2-1; TRBD1 might be the D gene, on 6 matching bases. The DNA sequence is as follows: TGTGCCAGCAGACTGGACAGCAACAATGAGCAGTTCTTC. This yields the protein CASRLDSNNEQFF.